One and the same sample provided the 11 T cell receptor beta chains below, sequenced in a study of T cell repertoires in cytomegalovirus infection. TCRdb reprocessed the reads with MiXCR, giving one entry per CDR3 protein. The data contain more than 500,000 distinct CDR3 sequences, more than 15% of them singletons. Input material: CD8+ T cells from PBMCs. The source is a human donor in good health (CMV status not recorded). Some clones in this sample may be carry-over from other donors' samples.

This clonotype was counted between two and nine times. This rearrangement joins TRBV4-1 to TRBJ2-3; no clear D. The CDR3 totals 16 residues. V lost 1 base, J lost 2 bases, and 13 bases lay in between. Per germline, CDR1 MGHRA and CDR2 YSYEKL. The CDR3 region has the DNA TGCGCCAGCAGCCAAGTGGGCAGAAAAACCACAGATACGCAGTATTTT. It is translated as CASSQVGRKTTDTQYF.

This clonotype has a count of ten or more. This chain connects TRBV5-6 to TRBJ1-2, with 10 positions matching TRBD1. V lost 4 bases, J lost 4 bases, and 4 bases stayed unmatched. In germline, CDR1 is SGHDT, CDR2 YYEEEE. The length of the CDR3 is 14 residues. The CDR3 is CASSAGQGFYGYTF. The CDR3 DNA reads TGTGCCAGCAGCGCGGGACAGGGGTTCTATGGCTACACCTTC. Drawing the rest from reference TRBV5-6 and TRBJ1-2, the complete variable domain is DAGVTQSPTHLIKTRGQQVTLRCSPKSGHDTVSWYQQALGQGPQFIFQYYEEEERQRGNFPDRFSGHQFPNYSSELNVNALLLGDSALYLCASSAGQGFYGYTFGSGTRLTVV.

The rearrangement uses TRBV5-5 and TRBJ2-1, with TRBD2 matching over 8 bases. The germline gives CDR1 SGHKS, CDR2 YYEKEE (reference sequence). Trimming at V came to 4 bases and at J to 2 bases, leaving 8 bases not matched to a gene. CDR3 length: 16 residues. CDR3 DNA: TGTGCCAGCAGCCCCCGTCCGGGAGGGGCCTACAATGAGCAGTTCTTC. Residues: CASSPRPGGAYNEQFF.

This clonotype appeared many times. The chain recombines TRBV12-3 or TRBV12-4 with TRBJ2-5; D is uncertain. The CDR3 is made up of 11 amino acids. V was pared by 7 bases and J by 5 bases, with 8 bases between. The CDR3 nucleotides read TGTGCCAGCACCTCCGGGGAGACCCAGTACTTC. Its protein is CASTSGETQYF.

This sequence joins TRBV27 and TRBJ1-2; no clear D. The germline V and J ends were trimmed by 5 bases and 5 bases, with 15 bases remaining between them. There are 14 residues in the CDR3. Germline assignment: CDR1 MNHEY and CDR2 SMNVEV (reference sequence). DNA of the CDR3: TGTGCCAGCAGTCCCGGGCAGGCACGATATGGCTACACCTTC. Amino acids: CASSPGQARYGYTF.

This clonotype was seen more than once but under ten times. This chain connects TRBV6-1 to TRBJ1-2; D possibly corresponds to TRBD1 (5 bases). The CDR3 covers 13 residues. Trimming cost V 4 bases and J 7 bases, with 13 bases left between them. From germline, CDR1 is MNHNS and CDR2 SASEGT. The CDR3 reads CASSALTRAGYTF. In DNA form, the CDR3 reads TGTGCCAGCAGTGCCCTCACCAGGGCTGGCTACACCTTC.

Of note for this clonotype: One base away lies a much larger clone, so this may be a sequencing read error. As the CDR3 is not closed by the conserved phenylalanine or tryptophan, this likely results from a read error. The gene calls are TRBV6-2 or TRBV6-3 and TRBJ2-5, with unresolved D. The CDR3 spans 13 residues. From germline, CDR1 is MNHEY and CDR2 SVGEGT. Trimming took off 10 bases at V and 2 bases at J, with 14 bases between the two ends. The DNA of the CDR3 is TGTGCCACCGGGTTTGAGGAGCAAGAGACCCAGTACTGC. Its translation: CATGFEEQETQYC.

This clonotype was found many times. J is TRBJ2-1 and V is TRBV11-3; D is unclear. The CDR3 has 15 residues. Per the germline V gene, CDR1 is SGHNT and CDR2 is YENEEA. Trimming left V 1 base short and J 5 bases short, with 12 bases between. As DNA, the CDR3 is TGTGCCAGCAGCTTAGGCCTGAGGCTGAACAATGAGCAGTTCTTC. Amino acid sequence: CASSLGLRLNNEQFF.

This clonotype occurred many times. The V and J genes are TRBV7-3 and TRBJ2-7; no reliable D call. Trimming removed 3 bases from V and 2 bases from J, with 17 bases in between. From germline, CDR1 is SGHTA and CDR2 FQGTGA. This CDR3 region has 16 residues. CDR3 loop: CASSLTAGELPYEQYF. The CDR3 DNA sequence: TGTGCCAGCAGCTTGACCGCCGGCGAATTGCCCTACGAGCAGTACTTC.

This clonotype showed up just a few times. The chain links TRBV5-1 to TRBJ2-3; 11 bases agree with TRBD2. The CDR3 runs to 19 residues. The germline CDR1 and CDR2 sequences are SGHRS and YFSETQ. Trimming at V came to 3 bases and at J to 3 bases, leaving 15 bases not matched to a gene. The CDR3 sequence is CASSWAGRLAGNWTDTQYF. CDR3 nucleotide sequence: TGCGCCAGCAGCTGGGCCGGGAGACTAGCGGGAAACTGGACAGATACGCAGTATTTT.

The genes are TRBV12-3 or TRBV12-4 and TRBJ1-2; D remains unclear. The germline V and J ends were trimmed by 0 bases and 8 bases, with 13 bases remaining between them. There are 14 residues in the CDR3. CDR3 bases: TGTGCCAGCAGTTTAGCATTATCGGGGTTCGGCTACACCTTC. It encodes CASSLALSGFGYTF.